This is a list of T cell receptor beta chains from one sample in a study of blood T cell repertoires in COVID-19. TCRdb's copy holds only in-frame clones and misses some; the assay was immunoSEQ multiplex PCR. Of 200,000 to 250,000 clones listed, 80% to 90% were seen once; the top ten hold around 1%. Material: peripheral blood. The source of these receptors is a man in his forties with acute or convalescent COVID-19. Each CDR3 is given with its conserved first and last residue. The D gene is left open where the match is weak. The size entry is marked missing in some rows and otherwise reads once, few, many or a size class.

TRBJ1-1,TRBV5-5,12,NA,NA,CASSFSVTEAFF,TGTGCCAGCAGCTTCTCGGTCACTGAAGCTTTCTTT
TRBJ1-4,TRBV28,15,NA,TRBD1,CASSLFGTGDEKLFF,TGTGCCAGCAGTTTATTTGGGACAGGGGATGAAAAACTGTTTTTT
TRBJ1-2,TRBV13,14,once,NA,CASRLGKSNYGYTF,TGTGCCAGCAGGCTCGGGAAATCTAACTATGGCTACACCTTC
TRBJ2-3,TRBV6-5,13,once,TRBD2,CAGSGGAVDTQYF,TGTGCCGGAAGCGGGGGGGCCGTGGATACGCAGTATTTT
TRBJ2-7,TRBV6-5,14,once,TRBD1,CASSLMTGTGEQYF,TGTGCCAGCAGCCTAATGACAGGGACGGGCGAGCAGTACTTC
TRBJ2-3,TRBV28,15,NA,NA,CASSQASPSTDTQYF,TGTGCCAGCAGTCAGGCTTCCCCTAGCACAGATACGCAGTATTTT
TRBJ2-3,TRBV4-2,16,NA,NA,CASSQVGAASTDTQYF,TGTGCCAGCAGCCAAGTCGGCGCGGCTAGCACAGATACGCAGTATTTT
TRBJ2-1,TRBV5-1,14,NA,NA,CASSLVVRYNEQFF,TGCGCCAGCAGCTTGGTGGTTCGGTACAATGAGCAGTTCTTC
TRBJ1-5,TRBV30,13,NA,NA,CAWKQGLDQPQHF,TGTGCCTGGAAGCAGGGACTCGATCAGCCCCAGCATTTT
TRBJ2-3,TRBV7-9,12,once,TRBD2,CASSSGGDTQYF,TGTGCCAGCAGCTCCGGGGGGGATACGCAGTATTTT
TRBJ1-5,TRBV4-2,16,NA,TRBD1,CASSQVGQGDNQPQHF,TGTGCCAGCAGCCAAGTAGGACAGGGGGATAATCAGCCCCAGCATTTT
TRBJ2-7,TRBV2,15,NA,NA,CASISRQGYSYEQYF,TGTGCCAGCATTAGTAGGCAGGGATACTCCTACGAGCAGTACTTC
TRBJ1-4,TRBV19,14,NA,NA,CASSITGTNEKLFF,TGTGCCAGTAGTATCACAGGCACGAATGAAAAACTGTTTTTT
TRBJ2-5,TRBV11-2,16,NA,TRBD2,CASSPLAGGLQETQYF,TGTGCCAGCAGCCCGCTAGCGGGGGGCCTCCAAGAGACCCAGTACTTC
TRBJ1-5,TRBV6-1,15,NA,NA,CASSERAARDQPQHF,TGTGCCAGCAGTGAGAGGGCGGCACGTGATCAGCCCCAGCATTTT
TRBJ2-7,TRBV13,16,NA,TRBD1,CASSLAGTARSYEQYF,TGTGCCAGCAGCTTAGCCGGGACAGCTCGCTCCTACGAGCAGTACTTC
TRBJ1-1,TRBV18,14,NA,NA,CASSTQGSDTEAFF,TGTGCCAGCTCGACCCAGGGGTCCGACACTGAAGCTTTCTTT
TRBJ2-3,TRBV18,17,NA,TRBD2,CASSPGLAGGATDTQYF,TGTGCCAGCTCACCTGGACTAGCGGGGGGGGCCACAGATACGCAGTATTTT
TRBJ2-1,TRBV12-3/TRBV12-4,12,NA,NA,CASSPLISEQFF,TGTGCCAGCAGTCCCCTAATTAGTGAGCAGTTCTTC
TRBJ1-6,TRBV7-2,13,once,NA,CASSVRGNSPLHF,TGTGCCAGCAGCGTTAGAGGGAACTCACCCCTCCACTTT
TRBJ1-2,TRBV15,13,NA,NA,CATSRETGDGYTF,TGTGCCACCAGCAGAGAGACAGGTGATGGCTACACCTTC
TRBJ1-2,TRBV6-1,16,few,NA,CASSEAGRGGYNGYTF,TGTGCCAGCAGTGAAGCGGGAAGGGGTGGTTATAATGGCTACACCTTC
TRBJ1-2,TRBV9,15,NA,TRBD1,CASSVDRGSNYGYTF,TGTGCCAGCAGCGTAGACAGGGGAAGTAACTATGGCTACACCTTC
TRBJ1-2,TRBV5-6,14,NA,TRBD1,CASSLGQDNYGYTF,TGTGCCAGCAGCCTCGGACAGGACAACTATGGCTACACCTTC
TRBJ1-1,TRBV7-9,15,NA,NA,CASSLWEGWATEAFF,TGTGCCAGCAGCTTGTGGGAGGGATGGGCCACTGAAGCTTTCTTT
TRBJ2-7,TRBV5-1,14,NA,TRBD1,CASSFGQASYEQYF,TGCGCCAGCAGCTTTGGACAGGCCTCCTACGAGCAGTACTTC
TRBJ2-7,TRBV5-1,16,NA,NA,CASSLTTAHPSHEQYF,TGCGCCAGCAGCTTGACCACAGCCCACCCCTCCCACGAGCAGTACTTC
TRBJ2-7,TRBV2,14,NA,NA,CASSRGTAKPEQYF,TGTGCCAGCAGTCGGGGGACAGCGAAGCCCGAGCAGTACTTC
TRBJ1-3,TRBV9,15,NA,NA,CASSVEGTDGNTIYF,TGTGCCAGCAGCGTAGAAGGGACTGATGGAAACACCATATATTTT
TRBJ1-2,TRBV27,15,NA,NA,CASREGTLFSYGYTF,TGTGCCAGCCGGGAGGGGACCCTTTTCAGCTATGGCTACACCTTC
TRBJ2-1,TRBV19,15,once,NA,CASSMVSGVYNEQFF,TGTGCCAGTAGTATGGTGTCAGGGGTCTACAATGAGCAGTTCTTC
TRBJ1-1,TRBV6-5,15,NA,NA,CASSYPWAANTEAFF,TGTGCCAGCAGTTACCCATGGGCAGCTAACACTGAAGCTTTCTTT
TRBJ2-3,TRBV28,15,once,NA,CASIPTGKSTDTQYF,TGTGCCAGCATCCCCACAGGGAAAAGCACAGATACGCAGTATTTT
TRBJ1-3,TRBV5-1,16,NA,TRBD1,CASRPTGDGPGNTIYF,TGCGCCAGCAGGCCTACAGGGGATGGACCTGGAAACACCATATATTTT
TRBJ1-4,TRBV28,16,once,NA,CASSFVRSKTNEKLFF,TGTGCCAGCAGTTTTGTGAGGTCTAAAACTAATGAAAAACTGTTTTTT
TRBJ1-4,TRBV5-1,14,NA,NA,CASSLRTANEKLFF,TGCGCCAGCAGCTTGAGAACAGCAAATGAAAAACTGTTTTTT